The rows below give T cell receptor beta chains drawn from one sample of a study of vaccination and CD4 T cells after COVID-19. Using its own MiXCR run on the PCR reads, TCRdb lists one record per CDR3 protein. The sample yields tens of thousands of distinct CDR3 sequences, more than 40% seen once. Source: CD4+ T cells from blood, taken about 7 months after SARS-CoV-2 vaccination. All receptors derive from a human donor who had recovered from COVID-19. Each CDR3 is given with its conserved first and last residue. D genes are given only for firm matches. Clone size is not always given. Where it is, it says once, few, many or a class for expanded clones.

d_gene: NA; abundance: NA; v_gene: TRBV4-1; j_gene: TRBJ1-4; CDR3aa: CASSPRSKDRREKLFF; CDR3nt: TGCGCCAGCAGCCCCAGGTCAAAGGACCGACGGGAAAAACTGTTTTTT
d_gene: NA; abundance: NA; v_gene: TRBV12-5; j_gene: TRBJ2-5; CDR3aa: CASGLWGLQETQYF; CDR3nt: TGTGCTAGTGGTTTGTGGGGACTCCAAGAGACCCAGTACTTC
d_gene: TRBD2; abundance: few; v_gene: TRBV28; j_gene: TRBJ2-1; CDR3aa: CASSLEGYASGRINEQFF; CDR3nt: TGTGCCAGCAGTTTAGAGGGTTACGCTAGCGGGAGGATCAATGAGCAGTTCTTC
d_gene: TRBD2; abundance: NA; v_gene: TRBV20-1; j_gene: TRBJ2-7; CDR3aa: CSARNPQGLAEIEQYF; CDR3nt: TGCAGTGCTAGGAACCCACAGGGACTAGCGGAAATCGAGCAGTACTTC
d_gene: TRBD2; abundance: NA; v_gene: TRBV28; j_gene: TRBJ2-5; CDR3aa: CASGRTSGQETQYF; CDR3nt: TGTGCCAGCGGCCGAACTAGCGGCCAAGAGACCCAGTACTTC
d_gene: NA; abundance: few; v_gene: TRBV6-1; j_gene: TRBJ1-5; CDR3aa: CASSSDGLQPQHF; CDR3nt: TGTGCCAGCAGCTCCGACGGACTTCAGCCCCAGCATTTT
d_gene: TRBD1; abundance: few; v_gene: TRBV6-5; j_gene: TRBJ2-7; CDR3aa: CASSYPTGGRYEQYF; CDR3nt: TGTGCCAGCAGTTACCCGACAGGGGGCAGGTACGAGCAGTACTTC
d_gene: TRBD1; abundance: few; v_gene: TRBV7-9; j_gene: TRBJ1-5; CDR3aa: CASSSGSWAGGFDQPQHF; CDR3nt: TGTGCCAGCAGCTCCGGGTCTTGGGCAGGGGGCTTCGATCAGCCCCAGCATTTT
d_gene: TRBD1; abundance: NA; v_gene: TRBV10-1; j_gene: TRBJ2-3; CDR3aa: CASSESRGPDTQYF; CDR3nt: TGCGCCAGCAGTGAGTCCAGGGGGCCAGATACGCAGTATTTT
d_gene: NA; abundance: NA; v_gene: TRBV5-5; j_gene: TRBJ1-1; CDR3aa: CASSLAGAVREAFF; CDR3nt: TGTGCCAGCAGCTTGGCCGGGGCAGTTCGAGAAGCTTTCTTT
d_gene: TRBD2; abundance: NA; v_gene: TRBV7-7; j_gene: TRBJ2-5; CDR3aa: CASSLRGLAGETQYF; CDR3nt: TGTGCCAGCAGCTTACGGGGACTAGCAGGCGAGACCCAGTACTTC
d_gene: NA; abundance: NA; v_gene: TRBV7-9; j_gene: TRBJ2-1; CDR3aa: CASSLAYFVSSYNEQFF; CDR3nt: TGTGCCAGCAGCTTAGCGTATTTTGTTAGCTCCTACAATGAGCAGTTCTTC
d_gene: NA; abundance: NA; v_gene: TRBV6-1; j_gene: TRBJ1-5; CDR3aa: CASSEWGVGNQPQHF; CDR3nt: TGTGCCAGCAGTGAATGGGGGGTGGGCAATCAGCCCCAGCATTTT
d_gene: TRBD1; abundance: NA; v_gene: TRBV28; j_gene: TRBJ2-4; CDR3aa: CASSLGQGILAKNIQYF; CDR3nt: TGTGCCAGCAGTTTGGGACAGGGGATTTTAGCCAAAAACATTCAGTACTTC
d_gene: NA; abundance: few; v_gene: TRBV6-1; j_gene: TRBJ2-7; CDR3aa: CASRLGASAYEQYF; CDR3nt: TGTGCCAGCAGGTTAGGTGCCAGCGCCTACGAGCAGTACTTC
d_gene: TRBD1; abundance: NA; v_gene: TRBV7-2; j_gene: TRBJ2-7; CDR3aa: CASSIPGQGAGEQYF; CDR3nt: TGTGCCAGCAGCATACCGGGACAGGGGGCCGGCGAGCAGTACTTC
d_gene: NA; abundance: NA; v_gene: TRBV20-1; j_gene: TRBJ2-1; CDR3aa: CSAEVTYNEQFF; CDR3nt: TGCAGTGCCGAGGTGACCTACAATGAGCAGTTCTTC
d_gene: NA; abundance: once; v_gene: TRBV15; j_gene: TRBJ2-7; CDR3aa: CATSLDRSYEQYF; CDR3nt: TGTGCCACCAGCCTGGACCGATCCTACGAGCAGTACTTC
d_gene: NA; abundance: NA; v_gene: TRBV20-1; j_gene: TRBJ1-6; CDR3aa: CSARGPGDSPLHF; CDR3nt: TGCAGTGCTAGGGGGCCTGGGGATTCACCCCTCCACTTT
d_gene: NA; abundance: few; v_gene: TRBV11-2; j_gene: TRBJ2-1; CDR3aa: CASSSQYNEQFF; CDR3nt: TGTGCCAGCAGCTCGCAATACAATGAGCAGTTCTTC
d_gene: NA; abundance: NA; v_gene: TRBV7-9; j_gene: TRBJ1-6; CDR3aa: CASSPIGSSYNSPLHF; CDR3nt: TGTGCCAGCAGCCCAATAGGGAGCTCCTATAATTCACCCCTCCACTTT
d_gene: TRBD2; abundance: NA; v_gene: TRBV28; j_gene: TRBJ2-7; CDR3aa: CASSFGTSGSYEQYF; CDR3nt: TGTGCCAGCAGTTTCGGGACTAGCGGGAGCTACGAGCAGTACTTC
d_gene: TRBD1; abundance: few; v_gene: TRBV7-2; j_gene: TRBJ2-3; CDR3aa: CASRQDRGLDTQYF; CDR3nt: TGTGCCAGCAGGCAGGACAGGGGGCTGGATACGCAGTATTTT
d_gene: NA; abundance: NA; v_gene: TRBV28; j_gene: TRBJ1-5; CDR3aa: CASSLGPGAQPQHF; CDR3nt: TGTGCCAGCAGTTTGGGTCCAGGGGCTCAGCCCCAGCATTTT
d_gene: NA; abundance: NA; v_gene: TRBV18; j_gene: TRBJ1-5; CDR3aa: CASSPDGNQPQHF; CDR3nt: TGTGCCAGCTCACCAGACGGTAATCAGCCCCAGCATTTT
d_gene: TRBD1; abundance: few; v_gene: TRBV6-1; j_gene: TRBJ1-5; CDR3aa: CASSAAGGSNQPQHF; CDR3nt: TGTGCCAGCAGTGCAGCAGGGGGGTCCAATCAGCCCCAGCATTTT
d_gene: NA; abundance: few; v_gene: TRBV5-4; j_gene: TRBJ2-5; CDR3aa: CASSSGQQETQYF; CDR3nt: TGTGCCAGCAGCTCGGGACAACAAGAGACCCAGTACTTC
d_gene: TRBD2; abundance: few; v_gene: TRBV6-1; j_gene: TRBJ2-5; CDR3aa: CASTQSTSGSETQYF; CDR3nt: TGTGCCAGCACCCAGTCGACTAGCGGTTCAGAGACCCAGTACTTC
d_gene: TRBD2; abundance: NA; v_gene: TRBV28; j_gene: TRBJ2-3; CDR3aa: CASRRVAGADTQYF; CDR3nt: TGTGCCAGCAGAAGGGTAGCGGGAGCAGATACGCAGTATTTT
d_gene: NA; abundance: NA; v_gene: TRBV28; j_gene: TRBJ1-2; CDR3aa: CASIEGEIGRGYTF; CDR3nt: TGTGCCAGCATAGAGGGGGAGATCGGGCGTGGCTACACCTTC